These 9 T cell receptor beta chains were sequenced from one sample in a study of shared clonotypes between healthy human individuals. The method was immunoSEQ multiplex PCR; TCRdb's version includes in-frame clones alone and lacks a portion of them. The repertoire holds about 2.4 million clones, with roughly 93% as singletons. Sequencing was done on a sample of naive CD4+ T cells from PBMCs. The subset was: CD45RA+ positively selected. These receptor sequences come from a man aged 18 to 30 in good health. Some clones in this sample may be carry-over from other donors' samples.

This clone was counted once. The CDR3 nucleotides are TGTGCCAGTGGGGGAGGGGCGTATCATGAGCAGTTCTTC. Translation gives CASGGGAYHEQFF. The chain is built from TRBV6-1 and TRBJ2-1, with 7 positions matching TRBD2. The germline CDR1 and CDR2 sequences are MNHNS and SASEGT. The CDR3 sequence is 13 residues long. J lost 8 bases, V lost 9 bases, and 10 bases had no gene match.

This clone was seen once. The rearrangement links TRBV6-5 to TRBJ2-7; D gene unclear. This CDR3 is 14 amino acids long. Germline assignment: CDR1 MNHEY and CDR2 SVGAGI. The V and J ends lost 6 bases and 1 base respectively, with 13 bases between them. Written as DNA, the CDR3 is TGTGCCAGCAGCGTCCCCGGCAGTTCCTACGAGCAGTACTTC. Amino acid sequence: CASSVPGSSYEQYF.

V gene TRBV14 combines with J gene TRBJ2-3, with 9 bases aligning to TRBD2. Germline lookup yields CDR1 SGHDN and CDR2 FVKESK. With V trimmed by 0 bases and J by 5 bases, 9 bases remained unmatched. This CDR3 has 17 amino acids. CDR3 sequence: CASSQDAAGGPGDTQYF. CDR3 nucleotide sequence: TGTGCCAGCAGCCAAGATGCAGCGGGGGGCCCCGGAGATACGCAGTATTTT.

This clone was seen once. The V gene is TRBV4-1, the J gene TRBJ1-3; D may be TRBD1 (6 bases). CDR1 is MGHRA, CDR2 YSYEKL, per germline. The CDR3 spans 17 residues. V gave up 0 bases and J gave up 2 bases, with 14 bases separating them. In nucleotides, the CDR3 is TGCGCCAGCAGCCAAGAAGTAGGGGGGCACGCTGGAAACACCATATATTTT. As protein: CASSQEVGGHAGNTIYF.

The V gene is TRBV18, the J gene TRBJ2-7; tentatively, D is TRBD2 (6 bases). CDR1 is KGHSH, CDR2 LQKENI, per germline. The CDR3 length is 15 residues. The germline V and J ends were trimmed by 8 bases and 6 bases, with 23 bases remaining between them. CDR3 sequence reads: CASRPSGRETSEQYF. The DNA for the CDR3 is TGTGCCAGCCGCCCATCGGGCCGGGAGACAAGCGAGCAGTACTTC.

The rearrangement uses TRBV19 and TRBJ2-7; 7 nucleotides line up with TRBD1. CDR1 is LNHDA, CDR2 SQIVND, per germline (reference sequence). This CDR3 region has 13 residues. J gave up 3 bases and V 5 bases, and 4 bases lay outside the gene matches. The CDR3 reads CASSARQGYEQYF. The CDR3 nucleotides are TGTGCCAGTAGTGCCCGACAGGGCTACGAGCAGTACTTC.

The rearrangement links TRBV2 to TRBJ1-2; possibly TRBD1 for D (5 bases). V lost 3 bases, J lost 1 base, and 12 bases lay in between. CDR3 length: 15 amino acids. Germline V gene data show CDR1 as SNHLY and CDR2 as FYNNEI. The CDR3 DNA reads TGTGCCAGCAGTGAGGAGGGGAGGTATAACTATGGCTACACCTTC. Translating it yields CASSEEGRYNYGYTF.

The chain carries TRBV7-9 and TRBJ1-1, with a weak D call TRBD1 (6 bases). This CDR3 has 14 residues. Germline V gene lookup returns CDR1 SEHNR and CDR2 FQNEAQ (reference sequence). V lost 3 bases, J lost 1 base, and 9 bases lay in between. DNA of the CDR3: TGTGCCAGCAGCTTCAGGGGAGAGAACACTGAAGCTTTCTTT. This sequence encodes CASSFRGENTEAFF.

This chain links TRBV5-4 with TRBJ2-3; D is possibly TRBD2 (6 bases). Trimming removed 4 bases from V and 1 base from J, with 13 bases in between. This CDR3 is built from 15 residues. Germline CDR1 SGHNT, CDR2 YYREEE (reference sequence). This chain's CDR3 is CASSATSSGTDTQYF. The CDR3 DNA sequence: TGTGCCAGCAGCGCAACTAGCTCTGGCACAGATACGCAGTATTTT.